In this sample, the clone carrying this T cell receptor beta chain turned up a few times. This specimen comes from a study of T-cell reconstitution after alpha-beta-depleted transplantation in children. Unique molecular identifiers were incorporated when the TCRbeta library was constructed. MiXCR was run by TCRdb on the PCR reads, yielding one entry per CDR3 protein. The sample has about 610,000 distinct CDR3 sequences; over 9.5% are singletons. This receptor was taken from a human donor who donated a stem cell graft to a child with acute myeloid leukemia. The starting material was PBMCs from the stem cell graft donor, obtained from the stem cell graft.

The CDR3 region has the DNA TGTGCCAGCAGCTCTTCGGACACCGAGCAGTTCTTC. It is translated as CASSSSDTEQFF. V and J are TRBV7-3 and TRBJ2-1; possible D gene TRBD1, 5 bases. V gave up 4 bases and J gave up 10 bases, with 11 bases separating them. Germline values: CDR1 SGHTA, CDR2 FQGTGA. CDR3 size: 12 residues.